These 31 T cell receptor beta chains came from one sample sequenced in a study of cytomegalovirus exposure and HLA in healthy donors. 60 Vbeta and 13 Jbeta primers were used in PCR. The method was immunoSEQ multiplex PCR; TCRdb's version includes in-frame clones alone and lacks a portion of them. The sample yields 110,000 to 150,000 clones, around 75% seen once. Sequenced: PBMCs. These receptor sequences come from a woman aged 25 to 39 in good health and CMV-seronegative.

The rearrangement links TRBV2 to TRBJ1-2, with 11 nucleotides matching TRBD1. The CDR3 loop spans 14 amino acids. The junction had 4 bases not matched to a gene; V was cut back by 6 bases and J by 4 bases. From germline, CDR1 is SNHLY and CDR2 FYNNEI. CDR3 protein: CASSGQGALYGYTF. The CDR3 DNA reads TGTGCCAGCAGCGGACAGGGGGCTCTCTATGGCTACACCTTC.

This chain uses TRBV7-3 with TRBJ2-5; perhaps TRBD1 as D (6 bases). The CDR3 sequence is 14 residues long. Germline loops: CDR1 SGHTA, CDR2 FQGTGA. The ends were cut back, 3 bases at V and 9 bases at J, with 17 bases in the middle. The CDR3 loop reads CASSLDSGYAPQYF. The DNA for the CDR3 is TGTGCCAGCAGCTTGGACAGCGGCTATGCCCCCCAGTACTTC.

V is TRBV5-5 and J is TRBJ2-1; 11 nucleotides match TRBD1. The germline V gene encodes CDR1 SGHKS and CDR2 YYEKEE (reference sequence). V lost 3 bases, J lost 8 bases, and 10 bases stayed unmatched. CDR3 length: 16 residues. The CDR3 sequence: CASSSGVGQGGDEQFF. CDR3 DNA: TGTGCCAGCAGCTCGGGTGTGGGACAGGGGGGTGATGAGCAGTTCTTC. The full variable domain, with the rest looked up from reference TRBV5-5 and TRBJ2-1, is DAGVTQSPTHLIKTRGQQVTLRCSPISGHKSVSWYQQVLGQGPQFIFQYYEKEERGRGNFPDRFSARQFPNYSSELNVNALLLGDSALYLCASSSGVGQGGDEQFFGPGTRLTVL.

This chain joins TRBV7-8 and TRBJ1-4; 11 bases map to TRBD1. CDR3 length: 14 amino acids. Per germline, CDR1 SGHVS and CDR2 FQNEAQ. The junction had 0 bases not matched to a gene; V was cut back by 4 bases and J by 5 bases. CDR3 sequence (DNA): TGTGCCAGCAGCTGGGACAGGGGGAATGAAAAACTGTTTTTT. Protein: CASSWDRGNEKLFF.

This clone was observed a handful of times. The rearrangement joins TRBV7-2 to TRBJ2-2; a weak D match, TRBD2 (6 bases). Trimming stripped 4 bases from V and 5 bases from J, with 20 bases between. This CDR3 comprises 17 residues. Germline V gene data show CDR1 as SGHTA and CDR2 as FQGNSA. CDR3: CASSSLGGNWGTGELFF. In DNA form, the CDR3 reads TGTGCCAGCAGCTCCCTTGGGGGGAATTGGGGAACCGGGGAGCTGTTTTTT.

V is TRBV18 and J is TRBJ1-1; D possibly corresponds to TRBD1 (6 bases). The CDR3 is 14 residues long. V lost 1 base and J 4 bases, leaving 10 bases between the germline ends. Germline values: CDR1 KGHSH, CDR2 LQKENI. DNA of the CDR3: TGTGCCAGCTCACCACGGGGACAAGGCACTGAAGCTTTCTTT. Protein: CASSPRGQGTEAFF.

V is TRBV11-1 and J is TRBJ2-5, with a tentative D call TRBD2 (7 bases). Germline V gene sequence: CDR1 SGHAT, CDR2 FQDESV (reference sequence). V was shortened by 0 bases and J by 12 bases, with 17 bases between the two germline ends. The CDR3 has 14 residues. CDR3 nucleotides: TGTGCCAGCAGCTTAGCGCGTCTAGGGGGGGCGAAGTACTTC. Translating gives CASSLARLGGAKYF.

This chain joins TRBV7-2 and TRBJ2-7; 7 positions match TRBD2. The V gene's germline CDR1 is SGHTA and CDR2 FQGNSA. V was pared by 6 bases and J by 6 bases, with 11 bases of the junction left unmatched. The CDR3 is 14 residues long. The DNA for the CDR3 is TGTGCCAGCAGTACCTCTGGGGGGGTGGGCGAGCAGTACGTC. Translation gives CASSTSGGVGEQYV.

The V call is TRBV25-1, the J call TRBJ1-2; a weak D match, TRBD1 (5 bases). Germline V gene lookup returns CDR1 MGHDK and CDR2 SYGVNS. The CDR3 is made up of 14 amino acids. The germline V and J ends were trimmed by 1 base and 3 bases, with 9 bases remaining between them. CDR3 loop: CASSESPGDYGYTF. As DNA, the CDR3 is TGTGCCAGCAGTGAATCCCCGGGGGACTATGGCTACACCTTC.

This sequence joins TRBV7-3 and TRBJ2-7; the D is unclear. Trimming stripped 5 bases from V and 6 bases from J, with 8 bases between. Germline values: CDR1 SGHTA, CDR2 FQGTGA. This CDR3 contains 11 residues. CDR3: CASSERSEQYF. The CDR3 DNA is TGTGCCAGCAGCGAGAGGAGCGAGCAGTACTTC.

This clone was counted a single time. This chain joins TRBV6-4 and TRBJ2-1; TRBD1 aligns across 11 bases. V lost 5 bases, J lost 5 bases, and 5 bases stayed unmatched. The V gene's germline CDR1 is MRHNA and CDR2 SNTAGT. The CDR3 has 15 amino acids. The CDR3 reads CASSTGTGGNNEQFF. The CDR3 DNA reads TGTGCCAGCAGTACCGGGACAGGGGGGAACAATGAGCAGTTCTTC.

A few counts support this clone. The chain couples TRBV7-9 to TRBJ1-1; D not resolved. CDR1 and CDR2 from the germline V gene are SEHNR and FQNEAQ (reference sequence). This CDR3 contains 13 residues. The germline V and J ends were trimmed by 4 bases and 5 bases, with 11 bases remaining between them. CDR3 protein: CASSSTAGTEAFF. CDR3 in DNA: TGTGCCAGCAGCTCCACTGCCGGGACTGAAGCTTTCTTT.

This clone has a handful of counts. This chain links TRBV27 with TRBJ1-2, with a possible D match to TRBD1 (6 bases). CDR3 length equals 13 residues. Germline CDR1 is MNHEY and CDR2 is SMNVEV (reference sequence). The ends were cut back, 5 bases at V and 2 bases at J, with 9 bases in the middle. CDR3 loop: CASSPRGNYGYTF. The CDR3 nucleotides read TGTGCCAGCAGTCCCAGGGGAAACTATGGCTACACCTTC.

This clone was detected only a few times. The V call is TRBV28, the J call TRBJ1-2; D not resolved. V was clipped by 3 bases and J by 9 bases, with 11 bases between them. In germline, CDR1 is MDHEN, CDR2 SYDVKM. The CDR3 loop spans 12 amino acids. The CDR3 sequence is CASSLSSSRYTF. CDR3 in DNA: TGTGCCAGCAGTTTGTCGTCTTCCCGCTACACCTTC.

V and J are TRBV28 and TRBJ1-3; no reliable D call. CDR1 and CDR2 (germline): MDHEN, SYDVKM. The V end was cut by 8 bases, the J end by 2 bases, with 10 bases between. This CDR3 contains 13 residues. The CDR3 spells CASGILAGNTIYF. The CDR3 DNA follows: TGTGCCAGCGGAATACTAGCTGGAAACACCATATATTTT.

The rearrangement joins TRBV18 to TRBJ1-2, with D possibly matching TRBD1 (6 bases). V was shortened by 0 bases and J by 4 bases, with 12 bases between the two germline ends. The CDR3 runs to 15 residues. Germline V gene lookup returns CDR1 KGHSH and CDR2 LQKENI. This CDR3 reads CASSPPRTDSYGYTF. The CDR3 DNA is TGTGCCAGCTCACCACCTAGGACAGATTCCTATGGCTACACCTTC.

This clone appeared once. The rearrangement links TRBV18 to TRBJ2-5, with D possibly TRBD2 on 6 matching bases. CDR1 KGHSH and CDR2 LQKENI come from the germline V gene. The CDR3 covers 14 residues. The V gene lost 3 bases and the J gene lost 1 base, with 9 bases spanning the gap. The CDR3 here is CASSPFGGQETQYF. In DNA form, the CDR3 reads TGTGCCAGCTCACCGTTCGGGGGCCAAGAGACCCAGTACTTC.

This clone turned up a few times. Here the CDR3 DNA reads TGCGCCAGCAGTTCGACGACAGGGCTCAGCGTATTAGGCACTGAAGCTTTCTTT. This codes for CASSSTTGLSVLGTEAFF. The chain couples TRBV10-2 to TRBJ1-1, with TRBD1 identical over 7 bases. Germline CDR1 WSHSY, CDR2 SAAADI. J was trimmed by 4 bases and V by 5 bases; bases with no gene match: 19. The CDR3 is 18 amino acids.

This rearrangement joins TRBV5-6 to TRBJ2-7, with D perhaps TRBD2 (5 bases). Trimming took off 5 bases at V and 4 bases at J, with 10 bases between the two ends. The CDR3 is 12 amino acids. The germline CDR1 and CDR2 sequences are SGHDT and YYEEEE. Here the CDR3 reads CASSRTGYEQYV. The CDR3 DNA reads as TGTGCCAGCAGTCGAACGGGGTACGAGCAGTACGTC.

In this sample, this clone turned up a few times. CDR3 residues: CASSVDSGEAYEQYF. In DNA form, the CDR3 reads TGTGCCAGCAGCGTTGACTCCGGAGAAGCCTACGAGCAGTACTTC. The V and J genes are TRBV6-1 and TRBJ2-7, with D hard to call. The CDR3 extends over 15 amino acids. Germline-derived CDR1 and CDR2 are MNHNS and SASEGT. V lost 6 bases to trimming and J lost 2 bases, with 17 bases between them.

This clone was seen a few times. The V gene is TRBV2, the J gene TRBJ2-3, with D perhaps matching TRBD2 (6 bases). This CDR3 is 17 amino acids long. CDR1 and CDR2 from the germline V gene are SNHLY and FYNNEI. V lost 4 bases, J lost 6 bases, and 23 bases lay in between. This CDR3 is CASSGPTSSVYGDTQYF. The CDR3 nucleotides read TGTGCCAGCAGTGGACCTACGTCTAGCGTGTACGGCGATACGCAGTATTTT.

V usage is TRBV6-4 and J usage is TRBJ1-2; 7 nucleotides align to TRBD1. The length of the CDR3 is 14 residues. The junction had 8 bases not matched to a gene; V was cut back by 5 bases and J by 5 bases. CDR1 MRHNA and CDR2 SNTAGT come from the germline V gene. The CDR3 nucleotides read TGTGCCAGCAGTTCAGGGACAGCCGGGTATGGCTACACCTTC. As protein: CASSSGTAGYGYTF.

This clone was picked up many times. The chain couples TRBV4-1 to TRBJ1-4; D is perhaps TRBD1 (5 bases). Germline V gives CDR1 MGHRA, CDR2 YSYEKL. Trimming pared 0 bases from V and 6 bases from J, leaving 11 bases between. The CDR3 runs 15 residues. Here the CDR3 reads CASSQDGGVDEKLFF. The CDR3 DNA reads as TGCGCCAGCAGCCAAGATGGAGGGGTTGATGAAAAACTGTTTTTT.

This clone appeared once. This chain joins TRBV18 and TRBJ1-5; 10 bases agree with TRBD1. Germline V CDR1 and CDR2: KGHSH, LQKENI. With 0 bases clipped from V and 5 bases from J, the junction kept 4 bases outside the gene matches. The CDR3 is made up of 16 amino acids. CDR3 in DNA: TGTGCCAGCTCACCACCGGGGACAGGGGCTTATCAGCCCCAGCATTTT. Translated: CASSPPGTGAYQPQHF.

V is TRBV5-1 and J is TRBJ2-7; 7 bases line up with TRBD1. CDR1 and CDR2 (germline): SGHRS, YFSETQ. CDR3 length equals 12 residues. The ends lost 7 bases at V and 0 bases at J; junction bases unmatched: 1. The CDR3 region has the DNA TGCGCCAGCGGGGACAGCTCCTACGAGCAGTACTTC. Its protein product is CASGDSSYEQYF.

CDR3 protein: CASSDEGQGADTQYF. The CDR3, as DNA: TGTGCCAGCAGTGATGAGGGACAGGGGGCAGATACGCAGTATTTT. The gene calls are TRBV2 and TRBJ2-3, with 11 bases that match TRBD1. Germline values: CDR1 SNHLY, CDR2 FYNNEI. This CDR3 has 15 amino acids. V was clipped by 3 bases and J by 4 bases; unmatched bases: 3.

This chain connects TRBV5-6 to TRBJ2-3; 8 positions match TRBD2. Germline V gives CDR1 SGHDT, CDR2 YYEEEE. The CDR3 is 16 residues long. With 4 bases clipped from V and 5 bases from J, the junction kept 12 bases outside the gene matches. CDR3 amino acids: CASSGAGRGEGDTQYF. The CDR3, as DNA: TGTGCCAGCAGCGGGGCCGGGCGGGGGGAGGGAGATACGCAGTATTTT.

The chain is built from TRBV11-2 and TRBJ2-2; TRBD2 matches 10 bases. The CDR3 has 17 residues. Germline trimming cut 1 base from V and 7 bases from J; bases unmatched to any gene: 9. CDR1 and CDR2 from the germline V gene are SGHAT and FQNNGV. The CDR3 region is CASSLGLAGDGGGELFF. The CDR3 nucleotides are TGTGCCAGCAGCTTAGGGCTAGCGGGAGACGGAGGCGGGGAGCTGTTTTTT.

The rearrangement links TRBV14 to TRBJ1-2; D unclear. The CDR3 consists of 12 residues. Germline V gene sequence: CDR1 SGHDN, CDR2 FVKESK. Trimming cost V 2 bases and J 5 bases, with 6 bases left between them. The CDR3 loop is CASSQQDYGYTF. In nucleotides, the CDR3 is TGTGCCAGCAGCCAACAGGATTATGGCTACACCTTC.

A note on this clone: Mismatch with germline at one junction end may stem from a read error. This rearrangement joins TRBV7-7 to TRBJ2-5; D is possibly TRBD1 (6 bases). The germline V gene has CDR1 SSHAT and CDR2 FNYEAQ (reference sequence). There are 13 residues in the CDR3. The CDR3 region has the DNA TGTGCTAGCAGCTTAAACAGGGCGGAGACCCAGTACTTC. It translates to CASSLNRAETQYF.

The gene calls are TRBV10-3 and TRBJ2-1, with 7 nucleotides matching TRBD2. J lost 7 bases, V lost 5 bases, and 14 bases had no gene match. This CDR3 is 16 amino acids long. Germline CDR1 reads ENHRY; CDR2 reads SYGVKD. The CDR3 spells CAISTPGLPPLNEQFF. The CDR3 region has the DNA TGTGCCATCAGTACCCCGGGACTACCACCCTTGAATGAGCAGTTCTTC.